A selection of T cell receptor beta chains follows, all from one sample in a study of vaccination effects on CD4 cells after COVID-19. The table came from immunoSEQ multiplex PCR; TCRdb's copy has only in-frame clones and leaves some out. The sample includes 65,000 to 95,000 clones, roughly 73% of them seen just once. These receptors' targets are unknown. Here the sequenced sample was CD4+ T cells from PBMCs cultured with HCoV-OC43 spike peptides, taken after COVID-19 vaccination. The receptor source for this set is a human donor who received a COVID-19 vaccine. Each CDR3 is given with its conserved first and last residue. D genes are given only for firm matches. Part of the rows lack a size; the others show once, few, many or a class for expanded clones.

CDR3nt | CDR3aa | len | d_gene | j_gene | v_gene | abundance
TGTGCCAGCTCCCAAGGTACTGGGCAGTTGAACACTGAAGCTTTCTTT | CASSQGTGQLNTEAFF | 16 | NA | TRBJ1-1 | TRBV18 | NA
TGTGCCAGCAGCTTGGCCTACAGGGAGGATGAGCAGTTCTTC | CASSLAYREDEQFF | 14 | NA | TRBJ2-1 | TRBV5-8 | NA
TGTGCCAGCAGCCAACAGGGGGCTGGGGAGCTGTTTTTT | CASSQQGAGELFF | 13 | TRBD1 | TRBJ2-2 | TRBV14 | NA
TGCGCCAGCAGCTCTGTTCCATTATCGAACACAGATACGCAGTATTTT | CASSSVPLSNTDTQYF | 16 | NA | TRBJ2-3 | TRBV5-1 | NA
TGTGCCAGCACCGATACAGGGGGTAACACTGAAGCTTTCTTT | CASTDTGGNTEAFF | 14 | TRBD1 | TRBJ1-1 | TRBV6-5 | NA
TGTGCCAGCAGTGGCGCCGGGACAGGCTTCCTCTATGGCTACACCTTC | CASSGAGTGFLYGYTF | 16 | TRBD1 | TRBJ1-2 | TRBV7-8 | NA
TGTGCCAGCCAGGGGGGGACAGGGACGCAAAACATTCAGTACTTC | CASQGGTGTQNIQYF | 15 | TRBD1 | TRBJ2-4 | TRBV2 | NA
TGTGCCAGCACCAGGGGGAGGGGTAATGAAAAACTGTTTTTT | CASTRGRGNEKLFF | 14 | TRBD1 | TRBJ1-4 | TRBV6-5 | NA
TGTGCCAGCAGCTTAAGGGGCGCGGAGACCCAGTACTTC | CASSLRGAETQYF | 13 | NA | TRBJ2-5 | TRBV11-3 | NA
TGTGCCAGCAGCCAAGATAGAGTGGTAGATACGCAGTATTTT | CASSQDRVVDTQYF | 14 | NA | TRBJ2-3 | TRBV3-1/TRBV3-2 | NA
TGCGCCAGCAGCTTGGGGGCACAGCCTGGGGGGGATACGCAGTATTTT | CASSLGAQPGGDTQYF | 16 | NA | TRBJ2-3 | TRBV5-1 | NA
TGTGCCACCAGTGATGACTCGCGGACAGGGTTTCTTGGGAAGACCCAGTACTTC | CATSDDSRTGFLGKTQYF | 18 | TRBD1 | TRBJ2-5 | TRBV24-1 | NA
TGTGCCAGCAGCTTAACTGATCCCTGGGAGACCCAGTACTTC | CASSLTDPWETQYF | 14 | NA | TRBJ2-5 | TRBV7-2 | NA
TGTGCCTGGAGTGCCCTAGCGGGGGGCCAAGAGACCCAGTACTTC | CAWSALAGGQETQYF | 15 | TRBD2 | TRBJ2-5 | TRBV30 | few
TGTGCCGGGGGGCGGACCGTGGCCGGGGAGCTGTTTTTT | CAGGRTVAGELFF | 13 | NA | TRBJ2-2 | TRBV2 | NA
TGTGCCAGCAGCCTTCCGGCAAACTATGGCTACACCTTC | CASSLPANYGYTF | 13 | NA | TRBJ1-2 | TRBV5-4 | once
TGTGCCAGCAACCCAGGCGGATATCCCGGCGGAGGGGCCAACGTCCTGACTTTC | CASNPGGYPGGGANVLTF | 18 | NA | TRBJ2-6 | TRBV21-1 | few
TGTGCCAGCAGCTTTACCCTGGACAATGAGCAGTTCTTC | CASSFTLDNEQFF | 13 | NA | TRBJ2-1 | TRBV7-3 | NA
TGCGCCAGCAGCTCCCGACCTTCAGGGGAGAACATTCAGTACTTC | CASSSRPSGENIQYF | 15 | NA | TRBJ2-4 | TRBV5-1 | NA
TGTGCCAGCAGCTCATTATTACGGGGTAAGGGAACACCCCTCCACTTT | CASSSLLRGKGTPLHF | 16 | NA | TRBJ1-6 | TRBV28 | NA
TGTGCCAGCAGTCCCGGGACACGCTCCTATGGCTACACCTTC | CASSPGTRSYGYTF | 14 | NA | TRBJ1-2 | TRBV2 | NA
TGTGCCAGCAGCTTAGTGGCCTCTGGGGCCAACGTCCTGACTTTC | CASSLVASGANVLTF | 15 | NA | TRBJ2-6 | TRBV11-2 | NA
TGTGCCAGCACACTAGCGGGGGGCCCAGATACGCAGTATTTT | CASTLAGGPDTQYF | 14 | TRBD2 | TRBJ2-3 | TRBV2 | NA
TGCGCCAGCAGCCAAGGGGACAACTACAATGAGCAGTTCTTC | CASSQGDNYNEQFF | 14 | NA | TRBJ2-1 | TRBV4-3 | few
TGTGCCAGCAGACCCCAAGGCCCAGCTCAAGAGACCCAGTACTTC | CASRPQGPAQETQYF | 15 | NA | TRBJ2-5 | TRBV3-1/TRBV3-2 | once
TGCGCCAGCAGCTCCGGGACTAGCGGGGAGGGGGAGACCCAGTACTTC | CASSSGTSGEGETQYF | 16 | TRBD2 | TRBJ2-5 | TRBV5-1 | NA
TGTGCCAGTATGATAAGGGGGTCTAATGAAAAACTGTTTTTT | CASMIRGSNEKLFF | 14 | NA | TRBJ1-4 | TRBV19 | NA
TGTGCCAGCAGCAGCCCGGGAGCGAGTAATTCACCCCTCCACTTT | CASSSPGASNSPLHF | 15 | NA | TRBJ1-6 | TRBV6-6 | few
TGTGCCAGCTCACCCCAGGCTTCGAACACCGGGGAGCTGTTTTTT | CASSPQASNTGELFF | 15 | NA | TRBJ2-2 | TRBV18 | NA
TGTGCCAGCAGCCCAACTTCCTCGGAAAAACTGTTTTTT | CASSPTSSEKLFF | 13 | NA | TRBJ1-4 | TRBV11-2 | NA
TGCGCCAGCAGTGAGGTATCTGGGTATGGCTACACCTTC | CASSEVSGYGYTF | 13 | NA | TRBJ1-2 | TRBV5-1 | once
TGTGCCACCAGCAGAGGGGGGACAAGTAATGAAAAACTGTTTTTT | CATSRGGTSNEKLFF | 15 | NA | TRBJ1-4 | TRBV15 | NA
TGCGCCAGCAGCGCCGGGACAGTTAATGAAAAACTGTTTTTT | CASSAGTVNEKLFF | 14 | TRBD1 | TRBJ1-4 | TRBV5-1 | NA
TGCGCCAGCAGTTTAGAAAGGCCAGCACCCTATGGCTACACCTTC | CASSLERPAPYGYTF | 15 | NA | TRBJ1-2 | TRBV5-1 | NA
TGTGCCATCAGTGAGTCGGGGCAGGGGAATCAGCCCCAGCATTTT | CAISESGQGNQPQHF | 15 | NA | TRBJ1-5 | TRBV10-3 | NA
TGCGCCAGCAGCCAGAGCGGGGGGGACACCGGGGAGCTGTTTTTT | CASSQSGGDTGELFF | 15 | TRBD2 | TRBJ2-2 | TRBV4-3 | NA
TGTGCCAGCAGTTTCGGCTCGGAGAACTATGGCTACACCTTC | CASSFGSENYGYTF | 14 | NA | TRBJ1-2 | TRBV28 | NA
TGTGCCAGTAGCCCTAGGACTAGCGGGGCTTCTTCCTACAATGAGCAGTTCTTC | CASSPRTSGASSYNEQFF | 18 | TRBD2 | TRBJ2-1 | TRBV19 | NA
TGTGCCAGCTGCCTTTCCCGGGAGACCCAGTACTTC | CASCLSRETQYF | 12 | NA | TRBJ2-5 | TRBV28 | once
TGTGCCAGCAGTCCCCGACAGGGGACAGATACGCAGTATTTT | CASSPRQGTDTQYF | 14 | TRBD1 | TRBJ2-3 | TRBV6-6 | NA